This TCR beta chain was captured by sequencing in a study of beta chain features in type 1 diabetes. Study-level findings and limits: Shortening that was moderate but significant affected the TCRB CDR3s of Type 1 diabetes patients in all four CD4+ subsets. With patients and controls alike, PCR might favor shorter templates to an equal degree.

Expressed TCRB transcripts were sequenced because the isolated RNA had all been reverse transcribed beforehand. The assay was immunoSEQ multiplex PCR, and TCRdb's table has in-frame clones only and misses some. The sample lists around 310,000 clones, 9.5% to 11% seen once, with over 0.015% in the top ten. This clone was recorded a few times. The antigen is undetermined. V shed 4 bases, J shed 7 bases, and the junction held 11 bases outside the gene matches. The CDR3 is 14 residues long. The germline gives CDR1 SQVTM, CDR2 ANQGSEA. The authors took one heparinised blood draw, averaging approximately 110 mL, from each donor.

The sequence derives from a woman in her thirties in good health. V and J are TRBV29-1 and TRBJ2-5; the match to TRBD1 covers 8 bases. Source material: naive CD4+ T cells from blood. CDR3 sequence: CSVGTGQGKGTQYF. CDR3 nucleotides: TGCAGCGTTGGGACAGGACAGGGAAAGGGGACCCAGTACTTC.